This T cell receptor beta chain was sequenced for a study of regulatory T cells in long-lasting Graves disease. Turning to the study itself: Graves' cases, newly diagnosed, had used antithyroid drugs under 3 months. Broader study findings: Persistent Graves' patients showed reduced TCR diversity versus newly diagnosed patients.

Time point here: newly diagnosed GD, antithyroid drugs for less than 3 months. With RNA extracted from PBMCs as input, the TCR library was made. Ten or more counts support this clonotype. Its antigen is unidentified. Both iRepertoire HTBI primers and Arm-PCR of CDR3 regions were used to build the TCR beta libraries. TCRdb ran MiXCR on the multiplex PCR reads and lists one entry per CDR3 protein. The sample records about 540,000 distinct CDR3 sequences, around an eighth being singletons. These same data were also listed under a study on T cells in Graves' hyperthyroidism and ophthalmopathy.

The sequence derives from a man aged 30-40 years with Graves disease. Here the sequenced sample was peripheral blood mononuclear cells (PBMCs), taken at new diagnosis, from a patient treated with antithyroid drugs.

This chain's CDR3 is CASTPGAWNEQFF. CDR3 nucleotide sequence: TGTGCCAGCACCCCAGGGGCGTGGAATGAGCAGTTCTTC. V usage is TRBV2 and J usage is TRBJ2-1; D is perhaps TRBD1 (6 bases). Germline CDR1 is SNHLY and CDR2 is FYNNEI. This CDR3 is 13 amino acids long. V lost 7 bases and J 7 bases, leaving 14 bases between the germline ends.